These 31 T cell receptor beta chains share one sample of origin, sequenced in a study of beta chain features in type 1 diabetes. Study results and limitations: Type 1 diabetes patients had moderately but significantly shorter TCRB CDR3s in all four CD4+ subsets.

Their target antigens are unknown. Expressed TCRB transcripts were sequenced because the isolated RNA had all been reverse transcribed beforehand. Clones were read by immunoSEQ multiplex PCR, and TCRdb kept only the in-frame ones, dropping some. The profile shows hundreds of thousands of clones, under 15% of them singletons. Sequenced: naive CD4+ T cells from blood. Receptors were obtained from a man younger than 35 with type 1 diabetes.

This clone was counted only a few times. V is TRBV5-1 and J is TRBJ2-3; D remains ambiguous. Per the germline V gene, CDR1 is SGHRS and CDR2 is YFSETQ. This CDR3 is 14 amino acids long. The ends were cut back, 0 bases at V and 4 bases at J, with 9 bases in the middle. The CDR3 loop is CASSLGGVADTQYF. The CDR3 nucleotides read TGCGCCAGCAGCTTGGGTGGTGTTGCAGATACGCAGTATTTT.

The rearrangement links TRBV30 to TRBJ1-1; D unclear. The CDR3 loop spans 11 amino acids. The germline V and J ends were trimmed by 4 bases and 7 bases, with 10 bases remaining between them. Germline V gives CDR1 GTSNPN, CDR2 SVGIG (reference sequence). Here the CDR3 reads CAWNRFGEAFF. In DNA form, the CDR3 reads TGTGCCTGGAACCGGTTTGGTGAAGCTTTCTTT.

There are a few counts of this clone. The rearrangement uses TRBV7-9 and TRBJ2-7; 9 nucleotides line up with TRBD1. Trimming removed 5 bases from V and 0 bases from J; junction bases left unmatched: 5. The germline CDR1 and CDR2 sequences are SEHNR and FQNEAQ (reference sequence). The CDR3 runs 15 residues. The CDR3 reads CASSPGTGRSYEQYF. The CDR3 bases are TGTGCCAGCAGCCCCGGGACAGGGCGCTCCTACGAGCAGTACTTC.

This clone occurred a few times. Other DNA sequences in this sample translate to the same CDR3. The J gene is TRBJ2-5, the V gene TRBV11-3; no firm D call. This CDR3 region has 12 residues. The germline V gene encodes CDR1 SGHNT and CDR2 YENEEA. V shed 1 base and J shed 4 bases, with 4 bases lying between them. CDR3 region: CASSLVRETQYF. DNA for the CDR3: TGTGCCAGCAGCTTAGTACGAGAGACCCAGTACTTC.

This chain uses TRBV5-5 with TRBJ2-1, with D possibly being TRBD2 (5 bases). Germline CDR1 reads SGHKS; CDR2 reads YYEKEE (reference sequence). This CDR3 is 14 amino acids long. The V end lost 4 bases, the J end lost 7 bases, and 15 bases lay between the germline ends. In DNA, the CDR3 is TGTGCCAGCAGCCCCCGGGGTCGGGGAAATGAGCAGTTCTTC. This translates into CASSPRGRGNEQFF.

This clone was seen a few times. The V gene is TRBV4-1, the J gene TRBJ2-2, with D perhaps matching TRBD1 (6 bases). The CDR3 has 14 residues. V gave up 0 bases and J gave up 7 bases, with 9 bases separating them. Germline values: CDR1 MGHRA, CDR2 YSYEKL. This CDR3 is CASSQDRGIGELFF. The DNA for the CDR3 is TGCGCCAGCAGCCAAGATAGGGGGATCGGGGAGCTGTTTTTT.

The chain carries TRBV4-1 and TRBJ1-2, with D unresolved. The CDR3 sequence is 12 residues long. With 0 bases removed from V and 8 bases from J, the gap between germline ends came to 7 bases. The germline gives CDR1 MGHRA, CDR2 YSYEKL. DNA of the CDR3: TGCGCCAGCAGCCAAGATGGACTGGGCTACACCTTC. Translation: CASSQDGLGYTF.

This clone occurred a few times. A read error may account for a junction end that differs from germline. This chain links TRBV11-2 with TRBJ2-6; 8 nucleotides line up with TRBD1. This CDR3 region has 12 residues. The V gene's germline CDR1 is SGHAT and CDR2 FQNNGV. CDR3: CASSLVLTGAFF. The CDR3 DNA sequence: TGTGCCAGCAGCTTAGTTTTGACAGGGGCCTTTTTC.

This rearrangement joins TRBV29-1 to TRBJ2-5; 7 bases are a match to TRBD2. CDR1 SQVTM and CDR2 ANQGSEA come from the germline V gene. After removal of 4 bases from V and 0 bases from J, the junction contained 5 bases not matched to a gene. The CDR3 extends over 14 amino acids. Written as DNA, the CDR3 is TGCAGCGTTGCTCTAGCGGCGTACCAAGAGACCCAGTACTTC. Its translation is CSVALAAYQETQYF. Filled out from reference TRBV29-1 and TRBJ2-5, the complete variable domain reads SAVISQKPSRDICQRGTSLTIQCQVDSQVTMMFWYRQQPGQSLTLIATANQGSEATYESGFVIDKFPISRPNLTFSTLTVSNMSPEDSSIYLCSVALAAYQETQYFGPGTRLLVL.

This clone was detected many times. The CDR3 region is CASSPLSDLEQFF. CDR3 bases: TGTGCCAGCAGTCCCCTCTCAGACCTCGAGCAGTTCTTC. The gene calls are TRBV7-9 and TRBJ2-1; no clear D gene. This CDR3 is built from 13 residues. The germline gives CDR1 SEHNR, CDR2 FQNEAQ (reference sequence). The germline V and J ends were trimmed by 6 bases and 10 bases, with 16 bases remaining between them.

Concerning this clone: Other DNA sequences in the sample encode the same CDR3. The chain joins TRBV5-4 to TRBJ1-4; D is possibly TRBD1 (5 bases). Germline-derived CDR1 and CDR2 are SGHNT and YYREEE (reference sequence). This CDR3 is 14 amino acids long. Trimming removed 0 bases at V and 4 bases at J, with 7 bases between. CDR3 nucleotides: TGTGCCAGCAGCTTGGGCCAGGGTAATGAAAAACTGTTTTTT. It codes for CASSLGQGNEKLFF.

In its sample, this clone was seen a few times. The V and J genes are TRBV30 and TRBJ1-4; 7 bases match TRBD1. The CDR3 contains 15 residues. V shed 2 bases and J 7 bases; nucleotides not matched to a gene: 10. Germline V lookup: CDR1 GTSNPN, CDR2 SVGIG (reference sequence). The CDR3 DNA reads as TGTGCCTGGAGTCGACGACAGGGTCGGGCTGAAAAACTGTTTTTT. It yields the protein CAWSRRQGRAEKLFF.

This rearrangement joins TRBV7-9 to TRBJ1-2; 7 positions match TRBD1. The CDR3 is made up of 15 amino acids. Germline CDR1 SEHNR, CDR2 FQNEAQ (reference sequence). Trimming at V came to 7 bases and at J to 7 bases, leaving 15 bases not matched to a gene. The CDR3: CASTSRSYRGSGYTF. The CDR3 nucleotides read TGTGCCAGCACCAGCCGATCCTACAGGGGCTCTGGCTACACCTTC. The full variable domain, rest sourced from reference TRBV7-9 and TRBJ1-2, is DTGVSQNPRHKITKRGQNVTFRCDPISEHNRLYWYRQTLGQGPEFLTYFQNEAQLEKSRLLSDRFSAERPKGSFSTLEIQRTEQGDSAMYLCASTSRSYRGSGYTFGSGTRLTVV.

The V gene is TRBV30, the J gene TRBJ2-3; D possibly matches TRBD1 or TRBD2 (5 bases each). There are 15 residues in the CDR3. Trimming took off 7 bases at V and 0 bases at J, with 17 bases between the two ends. CDR1 is GTSNPN and CDR2 is SVGIG in the germline V gene (reference sequence). The CDR3 sequence: CASAASGPSTDTQYF. CDR3 sequence (DNA): TGTGCCTCGGCAGCCTCGGGGCCTAGCACAGATACGCAGTATTTT.

In this sample, this clone turned up a few times. This sample includes further DNA sequences coding for the same CDR3. The chain joins TRBV10-3 to TRBJ1-5; D is perhaps TRBD1 (5 bases). The ends were cut back, 0 bases at V and 0 bases at J, with 6 bases in the middle. Germline CDR1 reads ENHRY; CDR2 reads SYGVKD. The CDR3 spans 15 residues. The CDR3 nucleotides are TGTGCCATCAGTGAGTCTGGGGGTAGCAATCAGCCCCAGCATTTT. It specifies CAISESGGSNQPQHF.

This clone was observed a few times. The chain employs TRBV10-3 and TRBJ2-1; 10 bases are a match to TRBD2. This CDR3 is built from 15 residues. Trimming cost V 5 bases and J 4 bases; bases outside gene matches: 5. Germline V gene lookup returns CDR1 ENHRY and CDR2 SYGVKD. The CDR3 DNA sequence: TGTGCCATCAGTCAACTAGCGGGGTGGTACAATGAGCAGTTCTTC. It translates to CAISQLAGWYNEQFF.

The sample holds one count of this clone. The chain recombines TRBV5-1 with TRBJ2-3; tentative D call: TRBD2 (5 bases). This CDR3 is built from 15 residues. Germline lookup yields CDR1 SGHRS and CDR2 YFSETQ. The V gene lost 4 bases and the J gene lost 0 bases, with 12 bases spanning the gap. For the CDR3, the DNA is TGCGCCAGCAGCCGCTTAGCGACTAGCACAGATACGCAGTATTTT. This gives the protein CASSRLATSTDTQYF.

The chain is built from TRBV5-1 and TRBJ2-1, with 9 nucleotides matching TRBD2. Germline V lookup: CDR1 SGHRS, CDR2 YFSETQ. J lost 5 bases, V lost 0 bases, and 6 bases had no gene match. CDR3 size: 16 residues. The CDR3 DNA is TGCGCCAGCAGCTTGGGACTAGCGGTCGTAAACAATGAGCAGTTCTTC. It specifies CASSLGLAVVNNEQFF.

This chain joins TRBV29-1 and TRBJ2-2, with D unclear. CDR1 and CDR2 (germline): SQVTM, ANQGSEA. The CDR3 consists of 12 residues. V dropped 6 bases and J dropped 2 bases, with 7 bases sitting between them. The CDR3 DNA is TGCAGCGTGAGCTCCAACACCGGGGAGCTGTTTTTT. It is translated as CSVSSNTGELFF.

This clone has a handful of counts. The V gene is TRBV19, the J gene TRBJ1-1; no reliable D call. V was trimmed by 2 bases and J by 3 bases, leaving 10 bases between them. The CDR3 totals 14 residues. Germline CDR1 reads LNHDA; CDR2 reads SQIVND (reference sequence). CDR3 residues: CASSINHGDTEAFF. CDR3 DNA sequence: TGTGCCAGTAGTATAAACCATGGAGACACTGAAGCTTTCTTT. The full variable domain, with the rest looked up from reference TRBV19 and TRBJ1-1, is DGGITQSPKYLFRKEGQNVTLSCEQNLNHDAMYWYRQDPGQGLRLIYYSQIVNDFQKGDIAEGYSVSREKKESFPLTVTSAQKNPTAFYLCASSINHGDTEAFFGQGTRLTVV.

This clone showed up just a few times. The chain recombines TRBV29-1 with TRBJ2-5, with D maybe TRBD2 (6 bases). V shed 4 bases and J shed 3 bases, with 21 bases lying between them. Germline CDR1 and CDR2: SQVTM and ANQGSEA. The CDR3 length is 16 residues. The CDR3 nucleotides are TGCAGCGTTGTCCTCCTAGGCGGGGCGGGAAAAGAGACCCAGTACTTC. Encoded protein: CSVVLLGGAGKETQYF.

The rearrangement uses TRBV6-5 and TRBJ1-2, with 9 bases matching TRBD1. CDR1 and CDR2 from the germline V gene are MNHEY and SVGAGI. V was pared by 10 bases and J by 4 bases, with 7 bases of the junction left unmatched. The CDR3 spans 13 residues. DNA of the CDR3: TGTGCCACTACCACAGGGGGCTCCTATGGCTACACCTTC. Residues: CATTTGGSYGYTF.

This clone came up a few times. The chain recombines TRBV9 with TRBJ2-3; unclear D gene. CDR3 size: 14 residues. CDR1 and CDR2 (germline): SGDLS, YYNGEE. Trimming pared 3 bases from V and 1 base from J, leaving 9 bases between. The CDR3, as DNA: TGTGCCAGCAGCGGGAGTCTGGGCACAGATACGCAGTATTTT. Encoded protein: CASSGSLGTDTQYF.

This chain joins TRBV2 and TRBJ1-5; weak D call: TRBD1 (5 bases). CDR1 is SNHLY, CDR2 FYNNEI, per germline. The length of the CDR3 is 15 residues. V was trimmed by 4 bases and J by 7 bases, leaving 17 bases between them. The CDR3 nucleotides are TGTGCCAGCAGTGCAGATCGGGGGACGGGGCAGCCCCAGCATTTT. It codes for CASSADRGTGQPQHF.

DNA for the CDR3: TGTGCCAGCAGTCGAGGGACAGGGCTGGGCTACACCTTC. Residues: CASSRGTGLGYTF. This chain links TRBV6-5 with TRBJ1-2; 9 nucleotides align to TRBD1. With 5 bases clipped from V and 8 bases from J, the junction kept 6 bases outside the gene matches. The CDR3 is 13 amino acids. CDR1 and CDR2 (germline): MNHEY, SVGAGI.

This clone has a handful of counts. The chain uses TRBV30 and TRBJ1-1; the D is unclear. Germline V gene data show CDR1 as GTSNPN and CDR2 as SVGIG (reference sequence). The germline V and J ends were trimmed by 2 bases and 4 bases, with 11 bases remaining between them. The CDR3 covers 13 residues. The CDR3 DNA sequence: TGTGCCTGGAGTAGTGTATATGGCACTGAAGCTTTCTTT. This encodes CAWSSVYGTEAFF.

The chain employs TRBV6-5 and TRBJ1-2; tentative D call: TRBD1 (5 bases). The CDR3 length is 15 residues. Trimming pared 6 bases from V and 4 bases from J, leaving 18 bases between. Germline CDR1 reads MNHEY; CDR2 reads SVGAGI. DNA for the CDR3: TGTGCCAGCAGCCGATCCCCCAGGGAGTCCTATGGCTACACCTTC. It is translated as CASSRSPRESYGYTF.

This clone was seen a few times. The rearrangement links TRBV4-2 to TRBJ2-7; no clear D gene. Per germline, CDR1 LGHNA and CDR2 YNFKEQ. V shed 3 bases and J shed 2 bases, with 11 bases lying between them. The CDR3 length is 14 residues. The CDR3 coding sequence is TGTGCCAGCAGCCAGGAAACTGGAGCCTACGAGCAGTACTTC. Translated, it gives CASSQETGAYEQYF.

The DNA of the CDR3 is TGTGCCAGCAGGTTCGGGAGGAACACAGATACGCAGTATTTT. The encoded protein is CASRFGRNTDTQYF. The rearrangement joins TRBV2 to TRBJ2-3; 7 bases map to TRBD2. Losses at the gene ends were 6 bases for V and 2 bases for J; bases not matched to a gene: 5. From germline, CDR1 is SNHLY and CDR2 FYNNEI. The CDR3 length is 14 residues.

The chain couples TRBV14 to TRBJ1-1; TRBD1 matches at 7 bases. CDR1 is SGHDN and CDR2 is FVKESK in the germline V gene. J gave up 3 bases and V 4 bases, and 2 bases lay outside the gene matches. The CDR3 is 13 amino acids. CDR3 loop: CASSLQGYTEAFF. The CDR3 DNA reads as TGTGCCAGCAGCCTACAGGGGTACACTGAAGCTTTCTTT.

This clone was observed a few times. V gene TRBV7-2 combines with J gene TRBJ2-5; D is uncertain. This CDR3 comprises 11 residues. The V end was cut by 5 bases, the J end by 5 bases, with 6 bases between. Germline V gives CDR1 SGHTA, CDR2 FQGNSA. The DNA of the CDR3 is TGTGCCAGCAGCCCCGTCGAGACCCAGTACTTC. Residues: CASSPVETQYF. Using reference TRBV7-2 and TRBJ2-5 for the parts outside the CDR3, the full variable domain is GAGVSQSPSNKVTEKGKDVELRCDPISGHTALYWYRQSLGQGLEFLIYFQGNSAPDKSGLPSDRFSAERTGGSVSTLTIQRTQQEDSAVYLCASSPVETQYFGPGTRLLVL.